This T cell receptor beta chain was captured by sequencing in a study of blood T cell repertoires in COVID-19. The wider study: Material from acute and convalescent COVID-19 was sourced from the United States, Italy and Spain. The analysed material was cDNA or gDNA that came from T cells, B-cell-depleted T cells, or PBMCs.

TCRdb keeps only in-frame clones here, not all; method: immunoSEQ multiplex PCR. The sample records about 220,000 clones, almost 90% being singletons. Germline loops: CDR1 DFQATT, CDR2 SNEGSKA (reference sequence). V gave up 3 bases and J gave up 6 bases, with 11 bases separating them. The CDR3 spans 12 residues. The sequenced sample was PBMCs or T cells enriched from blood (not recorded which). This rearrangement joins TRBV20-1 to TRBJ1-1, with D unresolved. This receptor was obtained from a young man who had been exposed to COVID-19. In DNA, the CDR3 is TGCAGTGCTAGTGCCGCGGTTTCTGAAGCTTTCTTT. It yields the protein CSASAAVSEAFF.